This T cell receptor beta chain was sequenced in a study of T-cell reconstitution after alpha-beta-depleted transplantation in children. Germline loops: CDR1 SGHVS, CDR2 FQNEAQ. V gave up 3 bases and J gave up 6 bases; unmatched junction bases: 4. This CDR3 contains 14 residues. Construction of the TCRbeta library involved unique molecular identifiers. TCRdb recomputed calls from the PCR reads with MiXCR, one row per CDR3 protein. Of about 500,000 distinct CDR3 sequences listed, about 31% are singletons. This clonotype appeared a few times. This specimen was PBMCs from the stem cell graft donor, taken from the stem cell graft. This TCR was sampled from a human donor who donated a stem cell graft to a child with aplastic anemia. The chain has TRBV7-8 and TRBJ2-1; the match to TRBD2 covers 8 bases. The CDR3 sequence is CASSFKGTSNEQFF. In DNA, the CDR3 is TGTGCCAGCAGCTTTAAGGGGACTAGCAATGAGCAGTTCTTC.